The next 15 T cell receptor beta chains were all read from a single sample in a study of response to subunit inactivated influenza vaccine. TCRdb ran MiXCR on the RT-PCR reads and lists one entry per CDR3 protein. This table has hundreds of thousands of distinct CDR3 sequences, around 14% appearing once. The material was PBMCs from blood, obtained about 11 days after vaccination. These receptors were taken from a man aged 50-60 years who received an inactivated influenza vaccine.

The chain employs TRBV7-9 and TRBJ2-7, with D possibly being TRBD2 (7 bases). V was cut by 1 base and J by 4 bases, with 14 bases left in between. The germline V gene encodes CDR1 SEHNR and CDR2 FQNEAQ (reference sequence). CDR3 length: 15 amino acids. This CDR3 reads CASSLVEGGVYEQYF. In nucleotides, the CDR3 is TGTGCCAGCAGCTTAGTCGAAGGGGGGGTTTACGAGCAGTACTTC.

A few counts support this clonotype. The chain couples TRBV28 to TRBJ2-7, with D tentatively TRBD1 (6 bases). The CDR3 totals 12 residues. The V gene lost 5 bases and the J gene lost 6 bases, with 11 bases spanning the gap. The germline V gene has CDR1 MDHEN and CDR2 SYDVKM. CDR3 in amino acids: CASSTTGPEQYF. CDR3 in DNA: TGTGCCAGCAGTACTACAGGGCCCGAGCAGTACTTC.

The chain is built from TRBV7-3 and TRBJ2-3, with no clear D. The CDR3 is 16 residues long. From germline, CDR1 is SGHTA and CDR2 FQGTGA. V was shortened by 2 bases and J by 2 bases, with 14 bases between the two germline ends. The chain's CDR3 is CASSLLAPTITDTQYF. The CDR3 DNA follows: TGTGCCAGCAGCTTATTGGCGCCCACGATCACAGATACGCAGTATTTT.

This clonotype was observed a few times. CDR3 in DNA: TGTGCCAGCAGCAACAGGGAAGCTAACTATGGCTACACCTTC. The encoded protein is CASSNREANYGYTF. The chain is built from TRBV7-8 and TRBJ1-2; D is possibly TRBD1 (6 bases). Germline V gene lookup returns CDR1 SGHVS and CDR2 FQNEAQ. The CDR3 has 14 amino acids. Trimming took off 5 bases at V and 0 bases at J, with 10 bases between the two ends.

This clonotype showed up just a few times. CDR3 sequence: CASSASGGSSYNEQFF. CDR3 nucleotides: TGTGCCAGCAGCGCTAGCGGAGGGAGCTCCTACAATGAGCAGTTCTTC. The chain employs TRBV3-1 and TRBJ2-1, with 7 bases identical to TRBD2. V dropped 5 bases and J dropped 0; count of bases not matched to a gene: 7. The CDR3 length is 16 residues. Germline lookup yields CDR1 LGHDT and CDR2 YNNKEL (reference sequence).

V and J are TRBV7-2 and TRBJ2-7; maybe TRBD1 (5 bases). CDR3 length: 14 amino acids. CDR1 and CDR2 from the germline V gene are SGHTA and FQGNSA. V dropped 2 bases and J dropped 2 bases, with 10 bases sitting between them. The CDR3 nucleotides read TGTGCCAGCAGCTTATGGGGCGGACCCTACGAGCAGTACTTC. It encodes CASSLWGGPYEQYF.

Only one count was recorded for this clonotype. J is TRBJ2-1 and V is TRBV14; unclear D gene. The CDR3 has 13 amino acids. In germline, CDR1 is SGHDN, CDR2 FVKESK. V was trimmed by 0 bases and J by 7 bases, leaving 7 bases between them. The CDR3 region is CASSQEVRNEQFF. As DNA, the CDR3 is TGTGCCAGCAGCCAAGAAGTAAGGAATGAGCAGTTCTTC.

V gene TRBV5-1 combines with J gene TRBJ2-3; possibly TRBD2 for D (6 bases). The V end lost 4 bases, the J end lost 1 base, and 19 bases lay between the germline ends. This CDR3 spans 17 amino acids. Germline-derived CDR1 and CDR2 are SGHRS and YFSETQ. The CDR3 region is CASSPGGLRFGTDTQYF. The CDR3 DNA reads TGCGCCAGCAGCCCCGGGGGTCTACGGTTCGGCACAGATACGCAGTATTTT.

The chain has TRBV27 and TRBJ2-1; no firm D call. The CDR3 runs to 11 residues. CDR1 and CDR2 from the germline V gene are MNHEY and SMNVEV (reference sequence). Deletions cut 3 bases from V and 10 bases from J, with 7 bases between. The CDR3 DNA reads as TGTGCCAGCAGTTTGCCCCCGGAGCAGTTCTTC. Encoded protein: CASSLPPEQFF.

The J gene is TRBJ2-1, the V gene TRBV10-3; 7 positions match TRBD2. After removal of 0 bases from V and 2 bases from J, the junction contained 4 bases not matched to a gene. CDR3 length: 16 residues. Germline CDR1 ENHRY, CDR2 SYGVKD. CDR3 DNA sequence: TGTGCCATCAGTGAGTCCAGCGGGGCCACCTACAATGAGCAGTTCTTC. This translates into CAISESSGATYNEQFF.

The gene calls are TRBV5-1 and TRBJ2-5, with 7 nucleotides matching TRBD1. The CDR3 covers 14 residues. V lost 4 bases and J lost 3; bases outside the gene matches: 6. The germline gives CDR1 SGHRS, CDR2 YFSETQ. Here the CDR3 reads CASSQTGRKETQYF. CDR3 DNA: TGCGCCAGCAGCCAGACAGGGCGAAAAGAGACCCAGTACTTC.

This clonotype was seen ten or more times. This CDR3 is CASSLHLTGSPLHF. The CDR3 region has the DNA TGTGCCAGCAGCTTACACCTAACGGGTTCACCCCTCCACTTT. This chain links TRBV11-2 with TRBJ1-6; no firm D call. Per the germline V gene, CDR1 is SGHAT and CDR2 is FQNNGV. CDR3 size: 14 residues. V dropped 2 bases and J dropped 9 bases, with 11 bases sitting between them.

This rearrangement joins TRBV20-1 to TRBJ2-7; 13 bases agree with TRBD2. The CDR3 extends over 20 amino acids. V lost 2 bases, J lost 5 bases, and 21 bases stayed unmatched. Germline V lookup: CDR1 DFQATT, CDR2 SNEGSKA (reference sequence). The CDR3 is CSARHPPGTSGIFWLNEQYF. The DNA for the CDR3 is TGCAGTGCTAGACATCCCCCAGGGACTAGCGGGATATTCTGGCTTAACGAGCAGTACTTC.

The genes are TRBV24-1 and TRBJ2-7; D remains unclear. Germline CDR1 KGHDR, CDR2 SFDVKD. Trimming cost V 3 bases and J 1 base, with 6 bases left between them. The length of the CDR3 is 13 residues. CDR3 in amino acids: CATSDTSSYEQYF. The CDR3 nucleotides are TGTGCCACCAGTGATACTTCATCCTACGAGCAGTACTTC.

Turning to this clonotype: The conserved phenylalanine or tryptophan normally closing the CDR3 is absent here, so this likely arose from a read error. It is unclear where the CDR3 begins or ends on the DNA, so no DNA is shown, and the CDR3 is as TCRdb lists it. The CDR3 loop is CASSLVSGLAFL. The chain carries TRBV7-9 and TRBJ2-1; the D call TRBD2 from the table was never checked on the DNA. Germline V lookup: CDR1 SEHNR, CDR2 FQNEAQ (reference sequence). The CDR3 adds up to 12 amino acids, both ends counted.